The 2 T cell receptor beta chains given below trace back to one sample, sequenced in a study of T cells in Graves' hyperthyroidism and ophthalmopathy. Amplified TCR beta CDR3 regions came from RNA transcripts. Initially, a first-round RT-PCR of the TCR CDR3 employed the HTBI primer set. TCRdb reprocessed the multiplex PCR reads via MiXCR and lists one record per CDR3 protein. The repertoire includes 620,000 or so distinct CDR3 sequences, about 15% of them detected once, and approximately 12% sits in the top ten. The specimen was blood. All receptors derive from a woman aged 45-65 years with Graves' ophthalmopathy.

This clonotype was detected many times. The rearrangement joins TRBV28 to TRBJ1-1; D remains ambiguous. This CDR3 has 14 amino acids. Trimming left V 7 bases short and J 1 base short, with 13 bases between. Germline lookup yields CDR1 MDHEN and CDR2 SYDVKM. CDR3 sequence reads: CASTRPYTNTEAFF. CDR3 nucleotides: TGTGCCAGCACGAGGCCCTACACGAACACTGAAGCTTTCTTT.

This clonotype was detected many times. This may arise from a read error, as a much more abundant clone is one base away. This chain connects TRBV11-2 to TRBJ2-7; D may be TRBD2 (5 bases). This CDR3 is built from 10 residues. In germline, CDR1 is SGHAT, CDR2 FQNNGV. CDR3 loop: CASSDYEQCF. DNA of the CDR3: TGTGCCAGCAGTGACTACGAGCAGTGCTTC.